The source of this TCR beta chain is a study of T-cell memory formation after mild COVID-19. Study in general: Each donor largely had its own TCR clusters.

Germline V lookup: CDR1 MNHNS, CDR2 SASEGT. The CDR3 totals 14 residues. V shed 4 bases, J shed 4 bases, and the junction held 5 bases outside the gene matches. This clonotype was picked up a small number of times. What it binds is unknown. Study-wide findings and caveats: Pre-infection memory showed some responding clones, and this suggested that cross-reactive memory joined.

One entry per CDR3 protein, called by TCRdb with MiXCR from the 5' RACE reads. The sample consists of about 190,000 distinct CDR3 sequences, about a sixth of them appearing once. The receptor was isolated from an adult woman who had mild COVID-19 (a few samples of this study predate the infection). Cell type and time point are not known. Sequenced: PBMCs or a T cell subset sorted from them (not recorded which). The rearrangement joins TRBV6-1 to TRBJ2-3; 7 bases agree with TRBD1. For the CDR3, the DNA is TGTGCCAGCAGTGCACAAGGGACAGCAGATACGCAGTATTTT. Translating gives CASSAQGTADTQYF.